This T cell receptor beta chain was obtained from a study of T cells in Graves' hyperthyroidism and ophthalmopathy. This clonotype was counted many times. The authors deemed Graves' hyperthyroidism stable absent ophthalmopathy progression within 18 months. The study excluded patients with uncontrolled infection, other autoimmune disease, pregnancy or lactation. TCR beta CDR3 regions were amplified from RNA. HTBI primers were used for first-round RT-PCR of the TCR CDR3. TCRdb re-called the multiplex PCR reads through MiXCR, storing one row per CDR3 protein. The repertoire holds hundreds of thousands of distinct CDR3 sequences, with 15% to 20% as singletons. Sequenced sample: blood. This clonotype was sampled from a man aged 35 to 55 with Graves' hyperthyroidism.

The CDR3: CASSPLADQRTQYF. As DNA, the CDR3 is TGTGCCAGCAGCCCCCTAGCGGACCAGAGGACGCAGTATTTT. The V call is TRBV5-6, the J call TRBJ2-3; 7 positions agree with TRBD2. V lost 4 bases and J lost 9; bases outside the gene matches: 11. The CDR3 totals 14 residues. In germline, CDR1 is SGHDT, CDR2 YYEEEE.